This TCR beta chain was found in a study of T cell responses to AZD1222 COVID-19 vaccine. General observations from the study: Within unmutated variant regions lay the reported targets of nearly half of spike-specific TCRs. Spike-specific TCRs gained breadth and depth after people received two AZD1222 doses. It was only after the peak T cell response that any repertoires were sampled.

The repertoire was sequenced with immunoSEQ multiplex PCR; TCRdb's copy has only in-frame clones and lacks some. Of around 120,000 clones in the sample, around 89% were seen once. This clone showed up just once. Antigen: not known. V shed 6 bases and J shed 0 bases, with 11 bases lying between them. The CDR3 covers 14 residues. CDR1 is MNHEY, CDR2 SVGEGT, per germline. The material was peripheral blood, obtained on day 0 of MenACWY control vaccination. The rearrangement links TRBV6-2 or TRBV6-3 to TRBJ1-2; D might be TRBD1 (6 bases). The clonotype originates from an adult in good health. CDR3 residues: CASSPDRTNYGYTF. In DNA form, the CDR3 reads TGTGCCAGCAGCCCAGACAGGACTAACTATGGCTACACCTTC.